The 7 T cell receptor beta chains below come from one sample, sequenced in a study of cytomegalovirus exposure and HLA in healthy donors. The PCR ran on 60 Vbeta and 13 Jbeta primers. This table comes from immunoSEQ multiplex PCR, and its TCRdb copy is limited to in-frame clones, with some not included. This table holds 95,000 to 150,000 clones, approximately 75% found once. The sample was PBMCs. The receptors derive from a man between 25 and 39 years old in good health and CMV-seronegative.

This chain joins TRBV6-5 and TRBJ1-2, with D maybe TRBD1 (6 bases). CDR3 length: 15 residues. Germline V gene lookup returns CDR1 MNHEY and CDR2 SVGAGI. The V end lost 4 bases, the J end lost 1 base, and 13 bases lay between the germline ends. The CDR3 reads CASSSRRTVNYGYTF. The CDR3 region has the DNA TGTGCCAGCAGTTCCCGTAGGACAGTTAACTATGGCTACACCTTC.

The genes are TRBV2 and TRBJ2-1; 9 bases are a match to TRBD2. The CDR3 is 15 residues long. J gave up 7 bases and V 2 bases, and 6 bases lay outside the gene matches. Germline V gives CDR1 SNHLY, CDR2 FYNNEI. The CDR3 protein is CASSELGLAWNEQFF. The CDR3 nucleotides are TGTGCCAGCAGTGAATTGGGACTAGCTTGGAATGAGCAGTTCTTC.

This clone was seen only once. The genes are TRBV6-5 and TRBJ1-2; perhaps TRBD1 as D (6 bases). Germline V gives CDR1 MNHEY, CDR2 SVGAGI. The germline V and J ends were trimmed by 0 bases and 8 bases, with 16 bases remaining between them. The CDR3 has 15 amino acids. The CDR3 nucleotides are TGTGCCAGCAGTTACTCGAACCCAGGGGCTTGGGGCTACACCTTC. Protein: CASSYSNPGAWGYTF.

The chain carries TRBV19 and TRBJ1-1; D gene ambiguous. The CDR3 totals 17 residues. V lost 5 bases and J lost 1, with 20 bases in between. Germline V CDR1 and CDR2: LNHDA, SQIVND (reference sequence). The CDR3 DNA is TGTGCCAGTAGTTCACCTCCCACACTTGGGAGGAACACTGAAGCTTTCTTT. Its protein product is CASSSPPTLGRNTEAFF.

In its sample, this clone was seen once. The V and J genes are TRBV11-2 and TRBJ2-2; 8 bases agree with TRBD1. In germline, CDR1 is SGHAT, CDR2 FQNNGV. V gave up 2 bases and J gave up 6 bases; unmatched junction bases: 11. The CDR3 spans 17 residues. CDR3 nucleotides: TGTGCCAGCAGCTTATTTGGGGCAGGGGGCGACGCCGGGGAGCTGTTTTTT. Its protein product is CASSLFGAGGDAGELFF. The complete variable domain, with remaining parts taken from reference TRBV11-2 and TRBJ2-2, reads EAGVAQSPRYKIIEKRQSVAFWCNPISGHATLYWYQQILGQGPKLLIQFQNNGVVDDSQLPKDRFSAERLKGVDSTLKIQPAKLEDSAVYLCASSLFGAGGDAGELFFGEGSRLTVL.

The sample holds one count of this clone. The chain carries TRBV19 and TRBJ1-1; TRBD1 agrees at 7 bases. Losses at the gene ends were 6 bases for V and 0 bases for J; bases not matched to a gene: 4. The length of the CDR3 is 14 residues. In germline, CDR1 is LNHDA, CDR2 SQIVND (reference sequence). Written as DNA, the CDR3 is TGTGCCAGTAGCTTAACAGGGGTGAACACTGAAGCTTTCTTT. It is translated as CASSLTGVNTEAFF.

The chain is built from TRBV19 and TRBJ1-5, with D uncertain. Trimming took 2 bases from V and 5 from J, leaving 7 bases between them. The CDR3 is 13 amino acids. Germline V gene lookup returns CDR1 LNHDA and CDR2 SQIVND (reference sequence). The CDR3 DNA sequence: TGTGCCAGTAGTATAAACAGAGATCAGCCCCAGCATTTT. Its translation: CASSINRDQPQHF.